The subject of this entry is one T cell receptor beta chain. A much larger clone sits a single nucleotide away, making a read error possible. The authors built TCR beta libraries using iRepertoire HTBI primers and Arm-PCR of CDR3 regions. TCRdb used MiXCR to reprocess the multiplex PCR reads, holding one entry per CDR3 protein. The sample lists over 350,000 distinct CDR3 sequences, about 15% seen once, with roughly 15% in the top ten. Sample time point: newly diagnosed GD, antithyroid drugs for less than 3 months. PBMC-extracted RNA yielded the TCR library. This sample stems from a study of regulatory T cells in long-lasting Graves disease. These data also featured in a second study, about T cells in Graves' hyperthyroidism and ophthalmopathy. That source adds: Most thyroid clonotypes that were expanded above 0.001 also turned up in blood.

The sequencing here drew on peripheral blood mononuclear cells (PBMCs), taken at new diagnosis, from a patient treated with antithyroid drugs. The receptor's source is a woman aged 45-59 years with Graves disease.

The chain's CDR3 is CANSSGQGVAGTEAFF. Here the CDR3 DNA reads TGTGCCAACAGCTCCGGACAGGGGGTTGCCGGCACTGAAGCTTTCTTT. The chain recombines TRBV7-9 with TRBJ1-1; 10 bases map to TRBD1. Germline V gives CDR1 SEHNR, CDR2 FQNEAQ (reference sequence). The CDR3 spans 16 residues.